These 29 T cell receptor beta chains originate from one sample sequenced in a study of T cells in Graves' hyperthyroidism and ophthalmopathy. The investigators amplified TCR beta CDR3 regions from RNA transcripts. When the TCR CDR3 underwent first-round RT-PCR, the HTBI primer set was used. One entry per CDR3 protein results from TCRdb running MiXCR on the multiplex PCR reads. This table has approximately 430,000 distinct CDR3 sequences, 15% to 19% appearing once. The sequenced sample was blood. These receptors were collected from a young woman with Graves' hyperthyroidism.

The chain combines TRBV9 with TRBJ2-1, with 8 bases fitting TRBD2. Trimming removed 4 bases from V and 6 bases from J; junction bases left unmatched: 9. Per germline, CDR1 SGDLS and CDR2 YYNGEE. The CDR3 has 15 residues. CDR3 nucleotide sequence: TGTGCCAGCAGCCCGGGGGGGGGCCACAGCAATGAGCAGTTCTTC. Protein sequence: CASSPGGGHSNEQFF. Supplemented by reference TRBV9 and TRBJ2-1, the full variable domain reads DSGVTQTPKHLITATGQRVTLRCSPRSGDLSVYWYQQSLDQGLQFLIQYYNGEERAKGNILERFSAQQFPDLHSELNLSSLELGDSALYFCASSPGGGHSNEQFFGPGTRLTVL.

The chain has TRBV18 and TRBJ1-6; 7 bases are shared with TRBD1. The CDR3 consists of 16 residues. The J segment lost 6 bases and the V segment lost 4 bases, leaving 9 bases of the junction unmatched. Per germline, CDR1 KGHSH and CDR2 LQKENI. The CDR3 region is CASSLDRAGGNSPLHF. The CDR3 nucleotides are TGTGCCAGCTCACTCGACAGGGCAGGTGGTAATTCACCCCTCCACTTT. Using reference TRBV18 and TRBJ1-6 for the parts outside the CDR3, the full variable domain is NAGVMQNPRHLVRRRGQEARLRCSPMKGHSHVYWYRQLPEEGLKFMVYLQKENIIDESGMPKERFSAEFPKEGPSILRIQQVVRGDSAAYFCASSLDRAGGNSPLHFGNGTRLTVT.

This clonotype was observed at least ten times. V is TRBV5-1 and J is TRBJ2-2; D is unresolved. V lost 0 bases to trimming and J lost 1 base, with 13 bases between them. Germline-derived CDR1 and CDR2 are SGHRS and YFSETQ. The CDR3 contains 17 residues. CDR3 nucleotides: TGCGCCAGCAGCTTGGAGATGGGATACGAGAACACCGGGGAGCTGTTTTTT. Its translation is CASSLEMGYENTGELFF. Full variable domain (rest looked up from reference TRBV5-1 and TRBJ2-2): KAGVTQTPRYLIKTRGQQVTLSCSPISGHRSVSWYQQTPGQGLQFLFEYFSETQRNKGNFPGRFSGRQFSNSRSEMNVSTLELGDSALYLCASSLEMGYENTGELFFGEGSRLTVL.

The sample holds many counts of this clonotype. CDR3 bases: TGTGCCAGCAGCTTAGTTGGGGGGACTAGCGAATACAATGAGCAGTTCTTC. Translated, it gives CASSLVGGTSEYNEQFF. This sequence joins TRBV7-6 and TRBJ2-1; 10 bases align to TRBD2. The CDR3 has 17 amino acids. Germline CDR1 and CDR2: SGHVS and FNYEAQ. With V trimmed by 1 base and J by 4 bases, 7 bases remained unmatched.

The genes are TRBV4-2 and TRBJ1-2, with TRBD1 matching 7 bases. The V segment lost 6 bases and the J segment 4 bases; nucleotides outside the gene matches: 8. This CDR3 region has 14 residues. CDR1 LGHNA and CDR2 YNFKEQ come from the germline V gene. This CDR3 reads CASRLRTGLYGYTF. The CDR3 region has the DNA TGTGCCAGCAGGCTAAGGACAGGACTCTATGGCTACACCTTC.

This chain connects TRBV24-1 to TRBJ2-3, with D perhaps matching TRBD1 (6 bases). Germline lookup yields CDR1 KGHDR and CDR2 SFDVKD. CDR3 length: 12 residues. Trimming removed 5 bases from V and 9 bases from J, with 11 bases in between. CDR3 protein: CATSATGTTQYF. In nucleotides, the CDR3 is TGTGCCACCAGTGCAACAGGGACCACGCAGTATTTT.

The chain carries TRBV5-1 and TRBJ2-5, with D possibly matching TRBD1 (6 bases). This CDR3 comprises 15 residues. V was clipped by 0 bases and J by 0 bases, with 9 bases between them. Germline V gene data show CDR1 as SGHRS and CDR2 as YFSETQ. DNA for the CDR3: TGCGCCAGCAGCTTGGGGCAGGGGAACCAAGAGACCCAGTACTTC. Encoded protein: CASSLGQGNQETQYF.

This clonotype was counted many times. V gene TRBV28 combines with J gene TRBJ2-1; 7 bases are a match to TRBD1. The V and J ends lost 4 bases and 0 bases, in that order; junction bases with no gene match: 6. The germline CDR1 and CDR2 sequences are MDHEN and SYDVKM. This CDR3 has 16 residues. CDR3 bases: TGTGCCAGCAGTTCCTACAGGGGACCCTCCTACAATGAGCAGTTCTTC. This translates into CASSSYRGPSYNEQFF.

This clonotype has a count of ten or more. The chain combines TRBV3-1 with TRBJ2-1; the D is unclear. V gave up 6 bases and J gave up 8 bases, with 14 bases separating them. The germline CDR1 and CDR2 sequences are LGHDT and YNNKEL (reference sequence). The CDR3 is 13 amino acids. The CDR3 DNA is TGTGCCAGCAGTCCTTTTGAGTACGATGAGCAGTTCTTC. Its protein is CASSPFEYDEQFF.

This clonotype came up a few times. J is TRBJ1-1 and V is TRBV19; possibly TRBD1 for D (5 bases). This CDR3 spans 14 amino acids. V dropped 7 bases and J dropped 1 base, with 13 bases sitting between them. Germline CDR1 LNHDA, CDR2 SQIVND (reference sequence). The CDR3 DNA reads TGTGCCAGTATTGCGCGGGGCGCGAACACTGAAGCTTTCTTT. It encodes CASIARGANTEAFF.

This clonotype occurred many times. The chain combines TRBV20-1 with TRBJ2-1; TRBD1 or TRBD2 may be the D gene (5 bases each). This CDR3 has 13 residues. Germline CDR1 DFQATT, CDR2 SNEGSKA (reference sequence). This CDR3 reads CRVGVSNANEQFF. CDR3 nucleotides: TGCAGAGTGGGGGTAAGCAATGCCAATGAGCAGTTCTTC.

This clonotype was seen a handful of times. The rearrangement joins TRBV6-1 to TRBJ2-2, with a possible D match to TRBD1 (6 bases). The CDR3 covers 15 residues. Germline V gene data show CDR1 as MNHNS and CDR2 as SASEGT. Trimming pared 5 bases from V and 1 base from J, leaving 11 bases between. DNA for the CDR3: TGTGCCAGCAGTACGGGACATCTGAACACCGGGGAGCTGTTTTTT. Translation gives CASSTGHLNTGELFF.

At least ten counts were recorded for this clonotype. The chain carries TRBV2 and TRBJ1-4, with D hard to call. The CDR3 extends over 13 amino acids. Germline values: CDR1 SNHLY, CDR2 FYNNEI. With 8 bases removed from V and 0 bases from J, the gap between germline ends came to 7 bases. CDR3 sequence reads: CASDDTTNEKLFF. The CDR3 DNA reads TGTGCCAGCGATGACACAACTAATGAAAAACTGTTTTTT.

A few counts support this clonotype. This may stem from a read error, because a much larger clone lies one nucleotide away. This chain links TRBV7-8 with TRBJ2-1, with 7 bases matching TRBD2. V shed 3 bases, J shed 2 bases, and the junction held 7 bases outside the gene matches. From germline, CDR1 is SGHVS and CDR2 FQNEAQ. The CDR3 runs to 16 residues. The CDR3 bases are TGTGCCAGCAGCTTGGCGGGGGACGCCCCCTACAATGAGCAGTTCTTC. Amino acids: CASSLAGDAPYNEQFF.

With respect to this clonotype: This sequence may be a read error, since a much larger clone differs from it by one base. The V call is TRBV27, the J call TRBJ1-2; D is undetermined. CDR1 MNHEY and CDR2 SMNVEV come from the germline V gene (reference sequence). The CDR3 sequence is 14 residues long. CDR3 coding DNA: TGTGCCGGCAGCCCCGGGTTGACGATTGATGGCTACACCTTC. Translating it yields CAGSPGLTIDGYTF.

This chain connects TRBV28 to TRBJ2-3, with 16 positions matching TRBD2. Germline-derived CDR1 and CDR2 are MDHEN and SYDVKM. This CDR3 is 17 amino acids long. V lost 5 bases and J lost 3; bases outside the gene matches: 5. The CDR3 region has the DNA TGTGCCAGCAGTCCCGGGACTAGCGGGAGGGATACAGATACGCAGTATTTT. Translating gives CASSPGTSGRDTDTQYF. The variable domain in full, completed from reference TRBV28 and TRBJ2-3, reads DVKVTQSSRYLVKRTGEKVFLECVQDMDHENMFWYRQDPGLGLRLIYFSYDVKMKEKGDIPEGYSVSREKKERFSLILESASTNQTSMYLCASSPGTSGRDTDTQYFGPGTRLTVL.

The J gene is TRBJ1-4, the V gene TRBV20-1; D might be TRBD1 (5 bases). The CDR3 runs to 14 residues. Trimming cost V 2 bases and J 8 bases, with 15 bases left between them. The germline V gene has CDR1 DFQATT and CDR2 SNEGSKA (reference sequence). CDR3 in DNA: TGCAGTGCTAGACCTGGAGGGGAAGGAGAAAAACTGTTTTTT. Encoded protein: CSARPGGEGEKLFF.

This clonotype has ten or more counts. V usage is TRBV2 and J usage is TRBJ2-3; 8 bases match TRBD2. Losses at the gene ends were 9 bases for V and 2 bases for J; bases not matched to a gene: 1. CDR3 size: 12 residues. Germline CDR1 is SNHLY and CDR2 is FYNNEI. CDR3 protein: CARGLATDTQYF. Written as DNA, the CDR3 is TGTGCCAGAGGACTAGCCACAGATACGCAGTATTTT.

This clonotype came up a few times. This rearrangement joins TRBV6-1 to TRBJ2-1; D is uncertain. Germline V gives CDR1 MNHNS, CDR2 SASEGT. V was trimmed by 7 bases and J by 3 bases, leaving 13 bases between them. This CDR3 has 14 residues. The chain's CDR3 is CASNNAENYNEQFF. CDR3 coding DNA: TGTGCCAGCAATAACGCCGAGAACTACAATGAGCAGTTCTTC.

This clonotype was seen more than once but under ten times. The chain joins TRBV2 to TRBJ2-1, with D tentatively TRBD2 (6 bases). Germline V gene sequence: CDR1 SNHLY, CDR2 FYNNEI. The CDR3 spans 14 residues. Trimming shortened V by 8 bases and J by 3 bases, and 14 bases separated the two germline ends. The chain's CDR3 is CASGGVADYNEQFF. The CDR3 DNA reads TGTGCCAGCGGCGGGGTAGCGGACTACAATGAGCAGTTCTTC. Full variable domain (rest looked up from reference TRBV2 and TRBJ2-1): EPEVTQTPSHQVTQMGQEVILRCVPISNHLYFYWYRQILGQKVEFLVSFYNNEISEKSEIFDDQFSVERPDGSNFTLKIRSTKLEDSAMYFCASGGVADYNEQFFGPGTRLTVL.

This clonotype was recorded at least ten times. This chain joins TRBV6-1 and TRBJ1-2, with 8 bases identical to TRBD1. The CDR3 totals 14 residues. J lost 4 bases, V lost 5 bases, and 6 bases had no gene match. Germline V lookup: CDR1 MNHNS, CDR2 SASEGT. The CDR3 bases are TGTGCCAGCAGTAAAGGGACAGGAGTCTATGGCTACACCTTC. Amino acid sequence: CASSKGTGVYGYTF.

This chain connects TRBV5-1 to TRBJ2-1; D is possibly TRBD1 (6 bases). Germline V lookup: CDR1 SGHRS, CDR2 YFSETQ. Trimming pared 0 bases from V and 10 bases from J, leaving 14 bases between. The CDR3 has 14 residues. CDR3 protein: CASSLALQRGEQFF. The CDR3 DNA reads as TGCGCCAGCAGCTTGGCCTTGCAGAGGGGGGAGCAGTTCTTC.

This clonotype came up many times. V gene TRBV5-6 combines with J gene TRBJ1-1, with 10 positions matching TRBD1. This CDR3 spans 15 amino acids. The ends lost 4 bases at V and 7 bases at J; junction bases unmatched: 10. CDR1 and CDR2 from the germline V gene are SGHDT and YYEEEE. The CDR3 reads CASSPPGQGIGEAFF. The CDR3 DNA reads TGTGCCAGCAGCCCGCCGGGACAGGGGATTGGTGAAGCTTTCTTT. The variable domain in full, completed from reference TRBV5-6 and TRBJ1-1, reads DAGVTQSPTHLIKTRGQQVTLRCSPKSGHDTVSWYQQALGQGPQFIFQYYEEEERQRGNFPDRFSGHQFPNYSSELNVNALLLGDSALYLCASSPPGQGIGEAFFGQGTRLTVV.

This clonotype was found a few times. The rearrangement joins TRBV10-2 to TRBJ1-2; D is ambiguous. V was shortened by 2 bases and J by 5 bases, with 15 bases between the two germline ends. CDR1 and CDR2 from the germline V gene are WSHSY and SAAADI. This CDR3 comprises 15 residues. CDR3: CASSEGRRPAYGYTF. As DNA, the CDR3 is TGCGCCAGCAGTGAGGGGAGAAGGCCAGCATATGGCTACACCTTC.

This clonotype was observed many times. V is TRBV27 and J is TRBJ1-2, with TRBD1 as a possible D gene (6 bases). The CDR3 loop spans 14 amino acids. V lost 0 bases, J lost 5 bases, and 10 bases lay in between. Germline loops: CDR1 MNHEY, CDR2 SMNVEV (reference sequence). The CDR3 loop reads CASSLSGGRYGYTF. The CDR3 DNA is TGTGCCAGCAGTTTATCGGGGGGGCGTTATGGCTACACCTTC.

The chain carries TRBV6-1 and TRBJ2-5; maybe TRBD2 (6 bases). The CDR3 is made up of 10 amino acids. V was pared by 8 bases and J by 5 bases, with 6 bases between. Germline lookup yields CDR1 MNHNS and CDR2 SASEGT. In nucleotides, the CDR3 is TGTGCCAGCCGGGAGGAGACCCAGTACTTC. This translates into CASREETQYF.

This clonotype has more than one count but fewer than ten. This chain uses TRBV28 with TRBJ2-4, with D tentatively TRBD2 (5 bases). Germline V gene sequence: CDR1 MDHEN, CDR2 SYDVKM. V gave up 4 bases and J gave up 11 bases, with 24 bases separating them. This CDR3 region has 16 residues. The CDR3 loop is CASSSGPGSRFRVQYF. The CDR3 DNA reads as TGTGCCAGCAGTTCCGGGCCGGGATCCCGGTTTCGGGTTCAGTACTTC. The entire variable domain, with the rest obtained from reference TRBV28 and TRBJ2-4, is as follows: DVKVTQSSRYLVKRTGEKVFLECVQDMDHENMFWYRQDPGLGLRLIYFSYDVKMKEKGDIPEGYSVSREKKERFSLILESASTNQTSMYLCASSSGPGSRFRVQYFGAGTRLSVL.

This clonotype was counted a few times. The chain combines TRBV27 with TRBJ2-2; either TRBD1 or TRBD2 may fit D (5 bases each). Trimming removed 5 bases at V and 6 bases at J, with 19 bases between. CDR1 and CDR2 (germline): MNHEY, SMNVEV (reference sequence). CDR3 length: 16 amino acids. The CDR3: CASSQTVGMGAGELFF. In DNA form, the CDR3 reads TGTGCCAGCAGTCAAACCGTTGGGATGGGGGCCGGGGAGCTGTTTTTT.

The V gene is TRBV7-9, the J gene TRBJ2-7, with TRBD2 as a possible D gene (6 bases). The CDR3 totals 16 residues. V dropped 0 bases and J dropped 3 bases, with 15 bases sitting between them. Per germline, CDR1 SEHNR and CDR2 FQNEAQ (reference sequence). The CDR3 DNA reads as TGTGCCAGCAGCTTAGCGGTAGGTAGCGGCGGCTACGAGCAGTACTTC. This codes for CASSLAVGSGGYEQYF. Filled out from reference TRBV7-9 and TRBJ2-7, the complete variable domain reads DTGVSQNPRHKITKRGQNVTFRCDPISEHNRLYWYRQTLGQGPEFLTYFQNEAQLEKSRLLSDRFSAERPKGSFSTLEIQRTEQGDSAMYLCASSLAVGSGGYEQYFGPGTRLTVT.